Detailed here is one TCR beta chain. The antigen is not known. This specimen comes from a study of T cell responses to AZD1222 COVID-19 vaccine. Study observations and caveats: Seropositivity was recorded at baseline in only six AZD1222 recipients. Females outnumbered males among donors, who were mostly white British; clonal diversity was possibly underestimated.

This CDR3 spans 15 amino acids. Germline lookup yields CDR1 SNHLY and CDR2 FYNNEI. V was shortened by 2 bases and J by 5 bases, with 15 bases between the two germline ends. Clones were read by immunoSEQ multiplex PCR, and TCRdb kept only the in-frame ones, dropping some. The table shows about 140,000 clones, with roughly 92% occurring only once. This clonotype was obtained from an adult who received the AZD1222 COVID-19 vaccine. The chain uses TRBV2 and TRBJ1-2; no definite D call. The sample here was peripheral blood, taken 28 days after the second AZD1222 dose. The CDR3: CASSERAGGRYGYTF. The CDR3 DNA is TGTGCCAGCAGTGAACGGGCAGGTGGAAGATATGGCTACACCTTC.